The next 28 T cell receptor beta chains were all read from a single sample in a study of T cells in Graves' hyperthyroidism and ophthalmopathy. RNA transcripts served as the template for amplifying TCR beta CDR3 regions. First-round RT-PCR of the TCR CDR3 relied on the HTBI primer set. TCRdb reanalysed the multiplex PCR reads using MiXCR and keeps one entry per CDR3 protein. The table has hundreds of thousands of distinct CDR3 sequences, 13% to 15% seen once. What was sequenced was blood. The source is a woman between 18 and 29 years old with Graves' hyperthyroidism.

This clonotype showed up many times. The chain joins TRBV29-1 to TRBJ1-1, with D hard to call. From germline, CDR1 is SQVTM and CDR2 ANQGSEA. CDR3 size: 11 residues. V lost 3 bases and J lost 4, with 6 bases in between. In DNA, the CDR3 is TGCAGCGTTGAGGGTGTCACTGAAGCTTTCTTT. As protein: CSVEGVTEAFF.

This chain links TRBV4-3 with TRBJ2-2, with D hard to call. CDR1 is LGHNA, CDR2 YSLEER, per germline. Trimming removed 1 base at V and 6 bases at J, with 15 bases between. This CDR3 contains 16 residues. The CDR3 here is CASSQVHRGLAGELFF. The CDR3 nucleotides read TGCGCCAGCAGCCAAGTGCATAGAGGTCTGGCCGGGGAGCTGTTTTTT.

This clonotype was found many times. V is TRBV7-2 and J is TRBJ2-3; D is undetermined. The CDR3 consists of 15 residues. The V gene lost 5 bases and the J gene lost 2 bases, with 14 bases spanning the gap. Germline-derived CDR1 and CDR2 are SGHTA and FQGNSA. CDR3 nucleotides: TGTGCCAGCAGCCACGGTTACCTTTTCACAGATACGCAGTATTTT. Amino acid sequence: CASSHGYLFTDTQYF.

Concerning this clonotype: A clone one base away is much larger, so this may be a read error. V usage is TRBV7-9 and J usage is TRBJ2-1; D is undetermined. The end of the DNA fits TRBJ2-7 better, so the J call may be wrong. Germline V lookup: CDR1 SEHNR, CDR2 FQNEAQ (reference sequence). CDR3 length equals 13 residues. The DNA of the CDR3 is TGTGCCAGCATAAGCTTTGGTACGAATGAGCAGTACTTC. It is translated as CASISFGTNEQYF.

This clonotype was recorded at least ten times. The V gene is TRBV20-1, the J gene TRBJ1-1, with D possibly TRBD1 on 5 matching bases. The CDR3 is 15 residues long. Trimming took 0 bases from V and 5 from J, leaving 16 bases between them. CDR1 and CDR2 from the germline V gene are DFQATT and SNEGSKA (reference sequence). CDR3 protein: CSARDPRAVGTEAFF. DNA for the CDR3: TGCAGTGCTAGAGATCCCAGGGCGGTAGGGACTGAAGCTTTCTTT.

This clonotype was observed a handful of times. The rearrangement links TRBV28 to TRBJ1-6; 7 bases fit TRBD1. The junction had 13 bases not matched to a gene; V was cut back by 6 bases and J by 8 bases. The CDR3 is 16 amino acids. Germline V CDR1 and CDR2: MDHEN, SYDVKM. Here the CDR3 reads CASSLTSGTAHSPLHF. CDR3 DNA: TGTGCCAGCAGCCTGACCAGCGGGACAGCTCATTCACCCCTCCACTTT.

This clonotype has at least ten counts. The V gene is TRBV2, the J gene TRBJ2-1, with D unclear. This CDR3 spans 15 amino acids. The V gene's germline CDR1 is SNHLY and CDR2 FYNNEI. V was shortened by 6 bases and J by 0 bases, with 12 bases between the two germline ends. In DNA form, the CDR3 reads TGTGCCAGCAGCGCCCTCCGGCCCTCCTACAATGAGCAGTTCTTC. Translated: CASSALRPSYNEQFF.

This clonotype was seen ten or more times. The chain joins TRBV12-3 or TRBV12-4 to TRBJ2-7; no reliable D call. V was pared by 6 bases and J by 2 bases, with 14 bases between. This CDR3 has 14 residues. The CDR3 bases are TGTGCCAGCAGCCCGGGTCCTCTAACCTACGAGCAGTACTTC. Translated: CASSPGPLTYEQYF.

This clonotype has more than one count but fewer than ten. The chain uses TRBV6-1 and TRBJ1-1; D is ambiguous. The V gene's germline CDR1 is MNHNS and CDR2 SASEGT. The CDR3 loop spans 17 amino acids. Trimming removed 5 bases at V and 1 base at J, with 20 bases between. The CDR3 reads CASSFRMRAIENTEAFF. As DNA, the CDR3 is TGTGCCAGCAGTTTCCGGATGCGGGCTATCGAGAACACTGAAGCTTTCTTT.

This clonotype was recorded many times. The chain combines TRBV18 with TRBJ2-5; 7 bases line up with TRBD1. This CDR3 has 15 residues. CDR1 and CDR2 from the germline V gene are KGHSH and LQKENI. V lost 1 base and J lost 5; bases outside the gene matches: 7. CDR3 DNA: TGTGCCAGCTCACCACGGAAGGGGGCTCGGGAGACCCAGTACTTC. This codes for CASSPRKGARETQYF.

A word on this clonotype: Here the CDR3 omits its conserved ending phenylalanine or tryptophan, so a read error is the likely source. V is TRBV28 and J is TRBJ2-7; the D is unclear. V lost 3 bases to trimming and J lost 2 bases, with 5 bases between them. The CDR3 extends over 12 amino acids. Germline V CDR1 and CDR2: MDHEN, SYDVKM. The CDR3 nucleotides are TGTGCCAGCAGTTTGACCCCCTACGAGCAGTACTTG. Encoded protein: CASSLTPYEQYL.

The V gene is TRBV2, the J gene TRBJ2-5; 10 bases align to TRBD2. The V and J ends lost 4 bases and 4 bases, in that order; junction bases with no gene match: 9. This CDR3 is built from 16 residues. The germline CDR1 and CDR2 sequences are SNHLY and FYNNEI. The CDR3 here is CASSALAGAGRETQYF. The CDR3 DNA sequence: TGTGCCAGCAGTGCCCTAGCGGGAGCGGGGCGAGAGACCCAGTACTTC.

This clonotype was seen many times. V usage is TRBV28 and J usage is TRBJ1-5; D is unresolved. There are 15 residues in the CDR3. V lost 1 base and J 4 bases, leaving 11 bases between the germline ends. Germline V gives CDR1 MDHEN, CDR2 SYDVKM. CDR3 in amino acids: CASSLFWEENQPQHF. The CDR3 DNA reads as TGTGCCAGCAGTTTATTTTGGGAAGAGAATCAGCCCCAGCATTTT. Looking up the rest from reference TRBV28 and TRBJ1-5 gives the full variable domain: DVKVTQSSRYLVKRTGEKVFLECVQDMDHENMFWYRQDPGLGLRLIYFSYDVKMKEKGDIPEGYSVSREKKERFSLILESASTNQTSMYLCASSLFWEENQPQHFGDGTRLSIL.

This clonotype has at least ten counts. The chain couples TRBV11-3 to TRBJ2-1, with D possibly matching TRBD1 (7 bases). The ends were cut back, 3 bases at V and 5 bases at J, with 11 bases in the middle. The CDR3 is 14 amino acids. CDR1 is SGHNT, CDR2 YENEEA, per germline. The chain's CDR3 is CASSFGRGDNEQFF. DNA of the CDR3: TGTGCCAGCAGCTTCGGCAGGGGGGACAATGAGCAGTTCTTC.

This clonotype was found a few times. The CDR3 does not end in the conserved phenylalanine or tryptophan, so this is likely a read error. In nucleotides, the CDR3 is TGTGCCAGCAGTTTAGCGGGTTCCGCCGGGGAGCTGTTTCTT. Encoded protein: CASSLAGSAGELFL. This chain joins TRBV27 and TRBJ2-2, with a weak D call TRBD2 (5 bases). Germline V gives CDR1 MNHEY, CDR2 SMNVEV (reference sequence). This CDR3 is built from 14 residues. The V and J ends lost 2 bases and 6 bases respectively, with 10 bases between them.

This clonotype has just a few counts. The chain recombines TRBV19 with TRBJ1-5, with D uncertain. V lost 2 bases, J lost 5 bases, and 13 bases lay in between. Germline assignment: CDR1 LNHDA and CDR2 SQIVND (reference sequence). The CDR3 consists of 15 residues. CDR3 nucleotide sequence: TGTGCCAGTAGTATATCGTCATCGGAATATCAGCCCCAGCATTTT. Its protein is CASSISSSEYQPQHF. The entire variable domain, with the rest obtained from reference TRBV19 and TRBJ1-5, is as follows: DGGITQSPKYLFRKEGQNVTLSCEQNLNHDAMYWYRQDPGQGLRLIYYSQIVNDFQKGDIAEGYSVSREKKESFPLTVTSAQKNPTAFYLCASSISSSEYQPQHFGDGTRLSIL.

The chain carries TRBV28 and TRBJ1-5; possibly TRBD1 for D (5 bases). Germline-derived CDR1 and CDR2 are MDHEN and SYDVKM. The V gene lost 5 bases and the J gene lost 2 bases, with 13 bases spanning the gap. The CDR3 runs 15 residues. The CDR3 loop reads CASSGGPTRNQPQHF. CDR3 nucleotides: TGTGCCAGCAGTGGGGGACCGACCCGCAATCAGCCCCAGCATTTT.

The sample holds a few counts of this clonotype. The genes are TRBV6-1 and TRBJ1-1; D possibly corresponds to TRBD1 (5 bases). The V end was cut by 6 bases, the J end by 6 bases, with 17 bases between. The CDR3 extends over 14 amino acids. From germline, CDR1 is MNHNS and CDR2 SASEGT. The CDR3 loop is CASSLRGPTAEAFF. DNA for the CDR3: TGTGCCAGCAGCCTCCGGGGCCCGACAGCTGAAGCTTTCTTT.

The table lists this clonotype with a few counts. J is TRBJ2-2 and V is TRBV28, with TRBD1 as a possible D gene (6 bases). Germline V gene lookup returns CDR1 MDHEN and CDR2 SYDVKM. Trimming cost V 6 bases and J 0 bases, with 14 bases left between them. The CDR3 totals 16 residues. This CDR3 is CASSIITGTNTGELFF. In nucleotides, the CDR3 is TGTGCCAGCAGCATAATCACAGGGACGAACACCGGGGAGCTGTTTTTT.

This clonotype appeared many times. This chain joins TRBV7-9 and TRBJ2-7; 7 nucleotides line up with TRBD1. The V gene end was trimmed by 4 bases and the J gene end by 4 bases; junction bases not matched to a gene: 4. The germline V gene encodes CDR1 SEHNR and CDR2 FQNEAQ (reference sequence). This CDR3 has 13 residues. The CDR3 reads CASSSGQRYEQYF. CDR3 in DNA: TGTGCCAGCAGCTCGGGACAGAGGTACGAGCAGTACTTC.

This chain links TRBV10-3 with TRBJ2-3; D is undetermined. The V and J ends lost 7 bases and 3 bases respectively, with 17 bases between them. This CDR3 contains 15 residues. The germline CDR1 and CDR2 sequences are ENHRY and SYGVKD. The DNA of the CDR3 is TGTGCCATCAACAACGGCCCTTATTCGACAGATACGCAGTATTTT. It codes for CAINNGPYSTDTQYF.

The table lists this clonotype with many counts. The rearrangement uses TRBV11-3 and TRBJ1-1, with D maybe TRBD1 (5 bases). CDR3 length: 13 residues. Germline CDR1 reads SGHNT; CDR2 reads YENEEA. The ends were cut back, 5 bases at V and 2 bases at J, with 9 bases in the middle. As DNA, the CDR3 is TGTGCCAGCAGCGTCGACAGCAACACTGAAGCTTTCTTT. Protein sequence: CASSVDSNTEAFF.

CDR3 region: CASSYSDRANTEAFF. The CDR3 nucleotides read TGTGCCAGCAGTTACTCGGACAGGGCGAACACTGAAGCTTTCTTT. The genes are TRBV6-5 and TRBJ1-1; 8 bases line up with TRBD1. CDR1 is MNHEY and CDR2 is SVGAGI in the germline V gene. The CDR3 is made up of 15 amino acids. Trimming at V came to 0 bases and at J to 1 base, leaving 1 base not matched to a gene.

V gene TRBV19 combines with J gene TRBJ1-1, with no clear D. The V and J ends lost 5 bases and 4 bases respectively, with 17 bases between them. In germline, CDR1 is LNHDA, CDR2 SQIVND (reference sequence). This CDR3 contains 15 residues. CDR3 residues: CASSVPGRAATEAFF. DNA of the CDR3: TGTGCCAGTAGTGTACCGGGCCGGGCGGCCACTGAAGCTTTCTTT. Using reference TRBV19 and TRBJ1-1 for the parts outside the CDR3, the full variable domain is DGGITQSPKYLFRKEGQNVTLSCEQNLNHDAMYWYRQDPGQGLRLIYYSQIVNDFQKGDIAEGYSVSREKKESFPLTVTSAQKNPTAFYLCASSVPGRAATEAFFGQGTRLTVV.

Many counts were recorded for this clonotype. The V and J genes are TRBV2 and TRBJ1-4; D remains ambiguous. V dropped 3 bases and J dropped 8 bases, with 7 bases sitting between them. This CDR3 has 12 amino acids. Germline V gene sequence: CDR1 SNHLY, CDR2 FYNNEI. The CDR3 loop is CASSETTEKLFF. The CDR3 bases are TGTGCCAGCAGTGAGACAACGGAAAAACTGTTTTTT.

This clonotype was seen a few times. The CDR3 loop reads CASSFRAGKAYNEQFF. The CDR3 DNA is TGTGCCAGCAGTTTTAGAGCGGGAAAAGCCTACAATGAGCAGTTCTTC. The chain recombines TRBV12-3 or TRBV12-4 with TRBJ2-1; 7 positions match TRBD2. The ends lost 3 bases at V and 2 bases at J; junction bases unmatched: 7. This CDR3 comprises 16 residues.

The rearrangement uses TRBV18 and TRBJ2-7; D is unresolved. From germline, CDR1 is KGHSH and CDR2 LQKENI. The CDR3 extends over 16 amino acids. V was trimmed by 2 bases and J by 5 bases, leaving 19 bases between them. The DNA of the CDR3 is TGTGCCAGCTCACCATCGCTGGGTACCTCATTTGACGAGCAGTACTTC. Protein sequence: CASSPSLGTSFDEQYF.

This clonotype was counted between two and nine times. The chain is built from TRBV4-1 and TRBJ1-2; D is possibly TRBD1 (6 bases). CDR3 length equals 16 residues. Germline-derived CDR1 and CDR2 are MGHRA and YSYEKL. Trimming took off 4 bases at V and 1 base at J, with 16 bases between the two ends. The CDR3 sequence: CASSPNPGQINYGYTF. The CDR3 nucleotides read TGCGCCAGCAGCCCGAATCCGGGACAAATTAACTATGGCTACACCTTC.